Listed here is a single T cell receptor beta chain. This sample stems from a study of blood T cell repertoires in COVID-19. Study background: Acute-phase and convalescent COVID-19 samples originated in the United States, Italy and Spain. In each case, the material was cDNA or gDNA derived from T cells, B-cell-depleted T cells, or PBMCs.

The CDR3 is 15 residues long. V lost 7 bases, J lost 2 bases, and 7 bases stayed unmatched. CDR1 LNHDA and CDR2 SQIVND come from the germline V gene (reference sequence). In the study's own analysis: The assay estimated nucleated cells by amplifying reference gene primers. The protocol was immunoSEQ multiplex PCR, while the TCRdb copy is restricted to in-frame clones and leaves out a portion. Clonal size and the V and J genes are those of that table, whereas D and trimming came from the DNA. The sample yields under 200,000 clones, approximately 87% seen once. Sequenced material: peripheral blood. This rearrangement joins TRBV19 to TRBJ2-5; TRBD1 matches at 10 bases. The sequence came from a middle-aged man with active or convalescent COVID-19. The CDR3 sequence: CASKPPGQGQETQYF. DNA of the CDR3: TGTGCCAGTAAACCACCGGGACAGGGGCAAGAGACCCAGTACTTC.